This T cell receptor (beta chain) is from a study of blood T cell repertoires in COVID-19. Allocation to cohorts depended on clinical history reported by the participants. As originally analysed: By means of reference gene primer amplification, nucleated cell counts were estimated. TCRdb keeps only in-frame clones here, not all; method: immunoSEQ multiplex PCR. V, J and clone size derive from that table, while D and trimming were established from the DNA sequence. The sample consists of 150,000 to 200,000 clones, about four fifths of them appearing once. The CDR3 runs 20 residues. Trimming removed 1 base from V and 5 bases from J; junction bases left unmatched: 13. The germline gives CDR1 SGHRS, CDR2 YFSETQ.

This TCR derives from a man aged 50-59 years who had recovered from COVID-19. V and J are TRBV5-1 and TRBJ2-1; TRBD2 matches at 15 bases. Input material: PBMCs or T cells enriched from blood (not recorded which). Here the CDR3 reads CASSLLGGLAGGPADNEQFF. The CDR3 DNA reads TGCGCCAGCAGCTTGCTCGGCGGACTAGCGGGGGGGCCGGCGGACAATGAGCAGTTCTTC.